This TCR beta chain was documented in a study of T-cell memory formation after mild COVID-19. TCRdb re-called the 5' RACE reads with MiXCR, one entry per CDR3 protein. The sample has 300,000 to 400,000 distinct CDR3 sequences, roughly 15% seen once. This clonotype was observed a handful of times. Specimen: PBMCs or a T cell subset sorted from them (not recorded which). The clonotype comes from a man between 18 and 29 years old who had mild COVID-19 (a few samples of this study predate the infection). Cell type and time point are not known.

In nucleotides, the CDR3 is TGCAGTGCTAGAGATTCCCAGGGATCGAACACCGGGGAGCTGTTTTTT. This translates into CSARDSQGSNTGELFF. J is TRBJ2-2 and V is TRBV20-1; weak D call: TRBD1 (5 bases). Germline assignment: CDR1 DFQATT and CDR2 SNEGSKA (reference sequence). V was cut by 0 bases and J by 0 bases, with 11 bases left in between. This CDR3 region has 16 residues.